This is a list of T cell receptor beta chains from one sample in a study of T cell responses to AZD1222 COVID-19 vaccine. Some clones are missing from TCRdb's copy, which holds only in-frame ones; the method was immunoSEQ multiplex PCR. Of hundreds of thousands of clones in the sample, 90% to 95% were seen once. The input for sequencing was peripheral blood, taken 28 days after the second AZD1222 dose. The receptors were gathered from an adult who received the AZD1222 COVID-19 vaccine. CDR3s include the opening cysteine and the closing phenylalanine or tryptophan. The D gene is left open where the match is weak. Expanded clones are given a class, and other clones once, few, many or no size at all.

CASVGTAGSYNEQFF TGTGCCAGCGTGGGAACGGCGGGTTCCTACAATGAGCAGTTCTTC . TRBV6-5 . TRBJ2-1
CASSLPRAGGYSNEQFF TGTGCCAGTAGTTTACCACGAGCGGGAGGCTACAGCAATGAGCAGTTCTTC TRBD2 TRBV19 . TRBJ2-1
CASSRGTGRITEAFF TGCGCCAGCAGCCGAGGGACAGGGCGGATCACTGAAGCTTTCTTT TRBD1 TRBV4-1 . TRBJ1-1
CASSWDSGSLYSYEQYF TGTGCCAGCAGCTGGGATAGCGGCTCCCTATACTCCTACGAGCAGTACTTC . TRBV5-6 . TRBJ2-7
CASTPGQDSGNTIYF TGTGCCAGCACCCCGGGACAGGACTCTGGAAACACCATATATTTT TRBD1 TRBV2 . TRBJ1-3
CASTKSDMYNEKLFF TGTGCCAGCACCAAAAGCGACATGTACAATGAAAAACTGTTTTTT . TRBV5-6 . TRBJ1-4
CASSLAGLNEQFF TGTGCCAGCAGTTTAGCAGGCTTGAATGAGCAGTTCTTC . TRBV28 . TRBJ2-1
CASSSGTSNQPQHF TGTGCCAGCAGCTCCGGGACCTCAAATCAGCCCCAGCATTTT . TRBV7-9 . TRBJ1-5
CASSLRDQGRAFF TGTGCCAGCAGTTTAAGGGACCAGGGACGGGCTTTCTTT . TRBV28 . TRBJ1-1
CASGVRQQAFF TGTGCCAGTGGGGTGAGACAGCAAGCTTTCTTT . TRBV19 . TRBJ1-1
CSVARLADSYNEQFF TGCAGCGTTGCCCGACTAGCGGATTCCTACAATGAGCAGTTCTTC TRBD2 TRBV29-1 . TRBJ2-1
CASSTDGGANQPQHF TGTGCCAGCAGTACAGATGGAGGGGCCAATCAGCCCCAGCATTTT . TRBV2 . TRBJ1-5
CASSQGTGNQPQHF TGTGCCAGCTCCCAAGGGACAGGTAATCAGCCCCAGCATTTT TRBD1 TRBV18 . TRBJ1-5
CATSLQTGANVLTF TGTGCCACCAGCCTCCAGACTGGGGCCAACGTCCTGACTTTC . TRBV15 . TRBJ2-6
CASSARTRGNTIYF TGTGCCAGCAGTGCTCGGACACGCGGAAACACCATATATTTT . TRBV2 . TRBJ1-3
CASSQSGQGNTGELFF TGCGCCAGCAGTCAATCGGGACAGGGAAACACCGGGGAGCTGTTTTTT TRBD1 TRBV23-1 . TRBJ2-2
CASSGDPYNEQFF TGTGCCAGCAGCGGGGACCCCTACAATGAGCAGTTCTTC . TRBV2 few TRBJ2-1
CASSFTGDDEQYF TGTGCCAGCAGCTTCACAGGGGATGACGAGCAGTACTTC TRBD1 TRBV5-5 . TRBJ2-7
CASSATSGVNEQFF TGTGCCAGCAGCGCTACTAGCGGGGTGAATGAGCAGTTCTTC TRBD2 TRBV7-3 . TRBJ2-1
CASSLSSLSGYTF TGTGCCAGCAGCCTTAGTTCTTTATCTGGCTACACCTTC . TRBV12-3/TRBV12-4 . TRBJ1-2
CSVVGGSSYEQYF TGCAGCGTCGTAGGCGGCAGCTCCTACGAGCAGTACTTC . TRBV29-1 . TRBJ2-7
CASSLPSGGAYEQYF TGTGCCAGCAGCCTGCCGAGCGGGGGGGCTTATGAGCAGTACTTC TRBD2 TRBV5-4 . TRBJ2-7
CASSLDPGVTGELFF TGCGCCAGCAGCTTGGATCCAGGGGTCACCGGGGAGCTGTTTTTT . TRBV5-1 . TRBJ2-2
CASSVADARVTGNTIYF TGTGCCAGCAGCGTAGCCGACGCTAGGGTAACTGGAAACACCATATATTTT . TRBV9 . TRBJ1-3
CASSLAGRVGNEQFF TGTGCCAGCAGTCTAGCGGGAAGGGTGGGCAATGAGCAGTTCTTC TRBD2 TRBV6-2/TRBV6-3 . TRBJ2-1
CASSHPRDRKLYNEQFF TGCGCCAGCAGTCACCCGCGGGACAGGAAGCTTTACAATGAGCAGTTCTTC TRBD1 TRBV23-1 . TRBJ2-1
CASSSMGVKLTQYF TGTGCCAGCAGTTCGATGGGGGTCAAGTTGACCCAGTACTTC . TRBV6-2/TRBV6-3 . TRBJ2-5
CASSLDGQPQHF TGTGCCAGCAGCCTCGATGGTCAGCCCCAGCATTTT . TRBV7-9 . TRBJ1-5
CASSSAATNEKLFF TGTGCCAGCAGTTCGGCTGCAACTAATGAAAAACTGTTTTTT . TRBV2 . TRBJ1-4
CATSRQVPETQYF TGTGCCACCAGCAGACAGGTCCCAGAGACCCAGTACTTC . TRBV15 . TRBJ2-5
CASRHRTVKQETQYF TGTGCCAGCAGACACCGGACAGTAAAACAAGAGACCCAGTACTTC . TRBV6-6 . TRBJ2-5
CASSLLRRNEQYF TGTGCCAGCAGTTTGTTACGAAGAAACGAGCAGTACTTC . TRBV28 . TRBJ2-7
CASSVAGAYGEQYF TGTGCCAGCAGCGTAGCCGGGGCATATGGGGAGCAGTACTTC . TRBV9 . TRBJ2-7
CASSPPTGTYYEQYF TGTGCCAGCAGCCCACCTACCGGGACATACTACGAGCAGTACTTC . TRBV14 . TRBJ2-7
CASSFTGSGELFF TGTGCCAGCAGCTTCACAGGGTCCGGGGAGCTGTTTTTT . TRBV11-2 . TRBJ2-2
CASSMGQGSTDTQYF TGTGCCAGTAGTATGGGGCAGGGTAGCACAGATACGCAGTATTTT . TRBV19 . TRBJ2-3
CASSQVWGSYEQYF TGTGCCAGCAGCCAAGTTTGGGGATCCTACGAGCAGTACTTC . TRBV3-1/TRBV3-2 . TRBJ2-7
CASSMVSGAITGELFF TGTGCCAGTAGTATGGTGAGCGGGGCCATCACCGGGGAGCTGTTTTTT TRBD2 TRBV19 once TRBJ2-2
CASSHEIRLEGQPQHF TGTGCCAGCAGCCACGAAATTAGGTTGGAAGGCCAGCCCCAGCATTTT . TRBV4-2 . TRBJ1-5
CASSVVTRGQVIQFF TGTGCCAGCAGCGTAGTAACCCGCGGACAGGTAATTCAGTTCTTC TRBD1 TRBV9 . TRBJ2-1
CASSLSGNTEAFF TGTGCCAGCAGTTTATCAGGTAACACTGAAGCTTTCTTT . TRBV6-5 . TRBJ1-1
CASSYSVFGLEKLFF TGTGCCAGCAGTTACTCGGTATTTGGGTTGGAAAAACTGTTTTTT . TRBV6-5 . TRBJ1-4
CASGLPGQGNYGYTF TGTGCTAGTGGCCTCCCCGGACAGGGAAACTATGGCTACACCTTC TRBD1 TRBV12-5 once TRBJ1-2
CASSLGGWSVGETQYF TGTGCCAGCAGCTTAGGGGGCTGGTCTGTGGGAGAGACCCAGTACTTC . TRBV11-2 . TRBJ2-5
CASSLDNYNEQFF TGCGCCAGCAGCTTGGACAACTACAATGAGCAGTTCTTC . TRBV5-1 . TRBJ2-1
CASSQDYGGWNSPLHF TGTGCCAGCAGCCAAGATTACGGAGGTTGGAATTCACCCCTCCACTTT . TRBV14 . TRBJ1-6
CAISAGTGGGYGYTF TGTGCCATCAGTGCCGGGACAGGGGGCGGCTATGGCTACACCTTC TRBD1 TRBV10-3 once TRBJ1-2
CASSFPGLAGQETQYF TGTGCCAGCAGCTTCCCGGGACTAGCGGGGCAAGAGACCCAGTACTTC TRBD2 TRBV7-2 . TRBJ2-5
CASIQGATEAFF TGTGCCAGTATACAGGGGGCCACTGAAGCTTTCTTT TRBD1 TRBV19 . TRBJ1-1